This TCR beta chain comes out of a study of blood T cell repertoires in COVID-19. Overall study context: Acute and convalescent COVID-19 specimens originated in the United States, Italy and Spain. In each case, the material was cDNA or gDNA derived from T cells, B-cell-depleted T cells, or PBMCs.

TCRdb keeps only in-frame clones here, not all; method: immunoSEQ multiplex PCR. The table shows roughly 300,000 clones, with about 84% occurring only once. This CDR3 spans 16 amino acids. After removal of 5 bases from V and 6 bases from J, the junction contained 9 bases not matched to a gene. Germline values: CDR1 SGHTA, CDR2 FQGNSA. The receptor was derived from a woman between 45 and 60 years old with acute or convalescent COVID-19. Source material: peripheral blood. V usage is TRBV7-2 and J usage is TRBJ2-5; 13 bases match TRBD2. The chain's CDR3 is CASSPGLAGALQTQYF. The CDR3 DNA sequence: TGTGCCAGCAGCCCCGGACTAGCGGGAGCTTTACAGACCCAGTACTTC. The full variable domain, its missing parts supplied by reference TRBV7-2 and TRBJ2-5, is GAGVSQSPSNKVTEKGKDVELRCDPISGHTALYWYRQSLGQGLEFLIYFQGNSAPDKSGLPSDRFSAERTGGSVSTLTIQRTQQEDSAVYLCASSPGLAGALQTQYFGPGTRLLVL.